This T cell receptor (beta chain) emerged from a study of graft-versus-host responses after intestinal transplantation. In the study overall: Each recipient received a multivisceral, liver-intestinal, or isolated intestinal graft. The recipients all started with anti-thymocyte globulin induction and then took tacrolimus and steroids for 2 to 3 years.

The data were produced by immunoSEQ multiplex PCR, yet TCRdb's version contains in-frame clones alone and is incomplete. The table has about 63,000 clones, approximately 91% seen once. Whole-study findings and limits: High graft-versus-host to host-versus-graft T cell clonal ratios marked allografts of patients with graft-donor macrochimerism.

Graft tissue was processed to release intraepithelial and lamina propria lymphocytes. Germline assignment: CDR1 SGHNT and CDR2 YYREEE (reference sequence). The CDR3 is 13 amino acids. V lost 0 bases to trimming and J lost 5 bases, with 8 bases between them. As to this clone: Its antigen is unidentified.

This chain joins TRBV5-4 and TRBJ2-5, with D tentatively TRBD2 (5 bases). The sample here was ileum tissue, taken approximately 370 days after transplant. This TCR derives from a human patient who received an intestinal transplant, so some T cells may come from the graft donor. CDR3 DNA: TGTGCCAGCAGCTTGGTGAGGGATGAGACCCAGTACTTC. It specifies CASSLVRDETQYF.